A single sample is the source of the 29 T cell receptor beta chains below, sequenced in a study of CD8 T cells in ankylosing spondylitis. Study observations and caveats: There was a TCR beta motif, made of several highly homologous variants, that appeared characteristic of ankylosing spondylitis blood.

TCRdb redid the calling of the 5' RACE reads with MiXCR, one entry per CDR3 protein. The data show some 800,000 distinct CDR3 sequences, approximately 10% seen once. No antigen has been assigned to these receptors. What was sequenced was blood, either unsorted or a sorted T cell fraction (not recorded which). These receptors originate from a male donor with ankylosing spondylitis.

The chain is built from TRBV7-6 and TRBJ1-2, with D unclear. V lost 5 bases, J lost 7 bases, and 20 bases lay in between. This CDR3 region has 15 residues. Germline V gene data show CDR1 as SGHVS and CDR2 as FNYEAQ. The CDR3 DNA follows: TGTGCCAGCAGCAGAGAAACCTGGGCAGGCGGTGGCTACACCTTC. It encodes CASSRETWAGGGYTF.

The table lists this clonotype with many counts. As DNA, the CDR3 is TGTGCCAGCAACTCCCGACGGGCGCCCCAGCATTTT. This sequence encodes CASNSRRAPQHF. The chain couples TRBV12-3 or TRBV12-4 to TRBJ1-5; no definite D call. The CDR3 loop spans 12 amino acids. V was clipped by 7 bases and J by 9 bases, with 13 bases between them.

The J gene is TRBJ2-3, the V gene TRBV20-1; 9 nucleotides match TRBD2. Looked up from germline, CDR1 is DFQATT and CDR2 is SNEGSKA (reference sequence). With 7 bases clipped from V and 4 bases from J, the junction kept 3 bases outside the gene matches. The CDR3 contains 12 residues. CDR3 coding DNA: TGCAGTGTAGCGGGGGCTCCAGATACGCAGTATTTT. As protein: CSVAGAPDTQYF.

This clonotype was picked up a small number of times. The V and J genes are TRBV6-5 and TRBJ2-3; D possibly corresponds to TRBD2 (7 bases). V lost 0 bases, J lost 5 bases, and 12 bases lay in between. CDR3 length equals 15 residues. Germline values: CDR1 MNHEY, CDR2 SVGAGI. CDR3 nucleotide sequence: TGTGCCAGCAGTTACTCGTGGGGGGGCAGAGATACGCAGTATTTT. This sequence encodes CASSYSWGGRDTQYF.

The rearrangement joins TRBV20-1 to TRBJ2-7; possibly TRBD2 for D (6 bases). The CDR3 consists of 13 residues. V shed 6 bases and J shed 0 bases, with 12 bases lying between them. CDR1 and CDR2 from the germline V gene are DFQATT and SNEGSKA (reference sequence). CDR3 residues: CSAPTRPSYEQYF. DNA of the CDR3: TGCAGTGCACCGACTAGGCCCTCCTACGAGCAGTACTTC.

This clonotype was counted only a few times. V usage is TRBV6-5 and J usage is TRBJ1-4; D ambiguous. V shed 2 bases and J shed 0 bases, with 10 bases lying between them. The CDR3 is 16 amino acids. Germline loops: CDR1 MNHEY, CDR2 SVGAGI. CDR3 region: CASSYQWAATNEKLFF. DNA of the CDR3: TGTGCCAGCAGTTACCAATGGGCCGCAACTAATGAAAAACTGTTTTTT.

J is TRBJ2-1 and V is TRBV5-1; TRBD2 agrees at 7 bases. Germline assignment: CDR1 SGHRS and CDR2 YFSETQ. Trimming at V came to 0 bases and at J to 1 base, leaving 7 bases not matched to a gene. The CDR3 is made up of 17 amino acids. CDR3 amino acids: CASSLDGRAGSYNEQFF. The DNA of the CDR3 is TGCGCCAGCAGCTTGGATGGGAGGGCCGGGTCCTACAATGAGCAGTTCTTC. Full variable domain (outside the CDR3, taken from reference TRBV5-1 and TRBJ2-1): KAGVTQTPRYLIKTRGQQVTLSCSPISGHRSVSWYQQTPGQGLQFLFEYFSETQRNKGNFPGRFSGRQFSNSRSEMNVSTLELGDSALYLCASSLDGRAGSYNEQFFGPGTRLTVL.

This clonotype was counted a few times. This CDR3 is CASSLRQPGNEQYF. For the CDR3, the DNA is TGTGCCAGCAGCTTAAGACAGCCAGGGAACGAGCAGTACTTC. The V call is TRBV13, the J call TRBJ2-7, with D maybe TRBD1 (5 bases). CDR3 length equals 14 residues. Deletions cut 2 bases from V and 5 bases from J, with 13 bases between. Germline V gives CDR1 PRHDT, CDR2 FYEKMQ (reference sequence).

This clonotype appeared a few times. This chain's CDR3 is CASSLGLVDNQPQHF. The CDR3 nucleotides are TGTGCCAGCAGCTTAGGTCTCGTGGACAATCAGCCCCAGCATTTT. The genes are TRBV7-2 and TRBJ1-5; no reliable D call. V lost 1 base to trimming and J lost 3 bases, with 10 bases between them. The CDR3 is 15 amino acids. Germline CDR1 is SGHTA and CDR2 is FQGNSA.

The chain uses TRBV18 and TRBJ1-6; 8 bases agree with TRBD1. Germline assignment: CDR1 KGHSH and CDR2 LQKENI. The ends lost 4 bases at V and 14 bases at J; junction bases unmatched: 7. The CDR3 has 13 residues. The CDR3 DNA follows: TGTGCCAGCTCACGCGGACAGGGTCTGACCCTCCACTTT. Amino acids: CASSRGQGLTLHF.

This clonotype was seen ten or more times. V and J are TRBV5-1 and TRBJ2-5; 8 nucleotides line up with TRBD1. The CDR3 has 15 residues. Germline loops: CDR1 SGHRS, CDR2 YFSETQ. The ends lost 4 bases at V and 4 bases at J; junction bases unmatched: 9. CDR3 nucleotides: TGCGCCAGCAGCACTGGACAGGGAGGTAGAGAGACCCAGTACTTC. Translated, it gives CASSTGQGGRETQYF.

In its sample, this clonotype was seen many times. This rearrangement joins TRBV20-1 to TRBJ2-3, with D perhaps TRBD1 or TRBD2 (6 bases each). Germline V CDR1 and CDR2: DFQATT, SNEGSKA (reference sequence). The CDR3 has 14 residues. V shed 3 bases and J shed 7 bases, with 17 bases lying between them. CDR3 amino acids: CSASPGGNAYTQYF. CDR3 DNA sequence: TGCAGTGCTAGTCCCGGGGGCAACGCTTATACGCAGTATTTT.

This chain uses TRBV18 with TRBJ2-7; D ambiguous. Germline V CDR1 and CDR2: KGHSH, LQKENI. This CDR3 spans 13 amino acids. V gave up 4 bases and J gave up 2 bases, with 9 bases separating them. As DNA, the CDR3 is TGTGCCAGCTCACAATACAAAGCCTACGAGCAGTACTTC. Translating gives CASSQYKAYEQYF.

This clonotype was seen at least ten times. The chain carries TRBV7-9 and TRBJ2-3; tentatively, D is TRBD2 (5 bases). Germline V lookup: CDR1 SEHNR, CDR2 FQNEAQ (reference sequence). V was shortened by 3 bases and J by 0 bases, with 13 bases between the two germline ends. The CDR3 has 16 residues. The CDR3 is CASSFGLDGSTDTQYF. The CDR3 coding sequence is TGTGCCAGCAGCTTCGGACTGGATGGTAGCACAGATACGCAGTATTTT. Drawing the rest from reference TRBV7-9 and TRBJ2-3, the complete variable domain is DTGVSQNPRHKITKRGQNVTFRCDPISEHNRLYWYRQTLGQGPEFLTYFQNEAQLEKSRLLSDRFSAERPKGSFSTLEIQRTEQGDSAMYLCASSFGLDGSTDTQYFGPGTRLTVL.

The chain recombines TRBV7-9 with TRBJ2-5; 10 positions agree with TRBD2. Per germline, CDR1 SEHNR and CDR2 FQNEAQ (reference sequence). The V segment lost 6 bases and the J segment 4 bases; nucleotides outside the gene matches: 11. The CDR3 runs 16 residues. Written as DNA, the CDR3 is TGTGCCAGCAGGCGTACGGGAGCGGGAGGGGGAGAGACCCAGTACTTC. Its translation is CASRRTGAGGGETQYF.

About this clonotype itself: One end of the junction fails to match germline, which may point to a read error. The CDR3 nucleotides are TGCTGTGCTAGAGATTACCGCTCAGCCGAATCCTACAATGAGCAGTTCTTC. Translated, it gives CCARDYRSAESYNEQFF. This chain uses TRBV20-1 with TRBJ2-1; the D is unclear. This CDR3 has 17 residues. Germline V gives CDR1 DFQATT, CDR2 SNEGSKA (reference sequence).

This clonotype has ten or more counts. The rearrangement links TRBV20-1 to TRBJ2-7; no definite D call. The germline V and J ends were trimmed by 5 bases and 0 bases, with 8 bases remaining between them. This CDR3 is built from 12 residues. Germline V gene data show CDR1 as DFQATT and CDR2 as SNEGSKA (reference sequence). CDR3 sequence (DNA): TGCAGTGCTTGGATCAGCTCCTACGAGCAGTACTTC. This sequence encodes CSAWISSYEQYF.

This clonotype was seen many times. This chain links TRBV20-1 with TRBJ2-1; D uncertain. Germline-derived CDR1 and CDR2 are DFQATT and SNEGSKA (reference sequence). The CDR3 totals 13 residues. V was pared by 5 bases and J by 5 bases, with 13 bases between. CDR3 sequence: CSALSYTDNEQFF. The CDR3 bases are TGCAGTGCTCTTAGCTACACAGACAATGAGCAGTTCTTC.

This sequence joins TRBV7-2 and TRBJ1-6, with TRBD1 matching 7 bases. This CDR3 is 15 amino acids long. The germline V gene encodes CDR1 SGHTA and CDR2 FQGNSA. V was pared by 5 bases and J by 7 bases, with 8 bases of the junction left unmatched. The CDR3 DNA is TGTGCCAGCAGCATAGGACAGGCGTCAAATTCACCCCTCCACTTT. Translating it yields CASSIGQASNSPLHF.

This clonotype was seen once. V usage is TRBV10-3 and J usage is TRBJ2-7; TRBD2 is a possible D gene (7 bases). Trimming took 0 bases from V and 6 from J, leaving 12 bases between them. CDR3 length: 14 amino acids. The V gene's germline CDR1 is ENHRY and CDR2 SYGVKD. CDR3 in DNA: TGTGCCATCAGTGAGTCGTCAGGGGAGGGCGAGCAGTACTTC. Translating it yields CAISESSGEGEQYF.

This clonotype occurred a few times. This chain links TRBV6-1 with TRBJ1-4; D not resolved. The germline V gene has CDR1 MNHNS and CDR2 SASEGT. V was cut by 4 bases and J by 11 bases, with 11 bases left in between. The CDR3 runs to 12 residues. CDR3 protein: CASSAESWKLFF. The CDR3 region has the DNA TGTGCCAGCAGTGCCGAAAGTTGGAAACTGTTTTTT.

In this sample, this clonotype turned up a few times. The chain combines TRBV20-1 with TRBJ1-1; weak D call: TRBD1 (5 bases). The V end was cut by 0 bases, the J end by 6 bases, with 11 bases between. Germline assignment: CDR1 DFQATT and CDR2 SNEGSKA (reference sequence). The CDR3 is made up of 13 amino acids. Written as DNA, the CDR3 is TGCAGTGCTAGAGATCCCCGGGGGGCTGAAGCTTTCTTT. Translating gives CSARDPRGAEAFF.

This clonotype was counted many times. The chain couples TRBV20-1 to TRBJ2-1; TRBD2 aligns across 7 bases. The CDR3 has 13 amino acids. V shed 8 bases and J 4 bases; nucleotides not matched to a gene: 8. Germline CDR1 is DFQATT and CDR2 is SNEGSKA (reference sequence). The CDR3 nucleotides read TGCAGTCCCCTAGCGGAGGGGTACAATGAGCAGTTCTTC. It specifies CSPLAEGYNEQFF.

The V call is TRBV11-1, the J call TRBJ2-2, with TRBD2 matching 7 bases. With 0 bases clipped from V and 3 bases from J, the junction kept 4 bases outside the gene matches. Germline values: CDR1 SGHAT, CDR2 FQDESV (reference sequence). CDR3 length: 16 amino acids. The CDR3: CASSLATSEYTGELFF. The CDR3 nucleotides are TGTGCCAGCAGCTTAGCTACTAGCGAGTACACCGGGGAGCTGTTTTTT. Full variable domain (rest looked up from reference TRBV11-1 and TRBJ2-2): EAEVAQSPRYKITEKSQAVAFWCDPISGHATLYWYRQILGQGPELLVQFQDESVVDDSQLPKDRFSAERLKGVDSTLKIQPAELGDSAMYLCASSLATSEYTGELFFGEGSRLTVL.

The chain joins TRBV9 to TRBJ2-3, with 11 bases aligning to TRBD1. The V segment lost 3 bases and the J segment 6 bases; nucleotides outside the gene matches: 3. Germline V gives CDR1 SGDLS, CDR2 YYNGEE. CDR3 length: 14 residues. CDR3 DNA: TGTGCCAGCAGCGCGGGACAGGGGGGGGATACGCAGTATTTT. It translates to CASSAGQGGDTQYF. The complete variable domain, with remaining parts taken from reference TRBV9 and TRBJ2-3, reads DSGVTQTPKHLITATGQRVTLRCSPRSGDLSVYWYQQSLDQGLQFLIQYYNGEERAKGNILERFSAQQFPDLHSELNLSSLELGDSALYFCASSAGQGGDTQYFGPGTRLTVL.

This clonotype has more than one count but fewer than ten. The genes are TRBV11-1 and TRBJ1-6, with 10 bases identical to TRBD1. The CDR3 is made up of 19 amino acids. The J segment lost 7 bases and the V segment lost 8 bases, leaving 20 bases of the junction unmatched. CDR1 and CDR2 (germline): SGHAT, FQDESV (reference sequence). CDR3: CASGITRVTGGAWNSPLHF. The CDR3 nucleotides read TGTGCCAGCGGCATAACTAGAGTGACAGGGGGCGCGTGGAATTCACCCCTCCACTTT.

CDR3 nucleotide sequence: TGTGCCAGCAGCGTAGCGCAGCGGGGGGGCACAGATACGCAGTATTTT. Protein product: CASSVAQRGGTDTQYF. The chain employs TRBV9 and TRBJ2-3; 9 nucleotides line up with TRBD2. Germline V gene sequence: CDR1 SGDLS, CDR2 YYNGEE. V was clipped by 0 bases and J by 1 base; unmatched bases: 3. The CDR3 totals 16 residues.

This clonotype was detected a few times. The rearrangement uses TRBV6-5 and TRBJ1-2, with unresolved D. CDR1 and CDR2 (germline): MNHEY, SVGAGI. Trimming stripped 4 bases from V and 4 bases from J, with 13 bases between. This CDR3 spans 14 amino acids. CDR3 residues: CASSSDGLGYGYTF. CDR3 sequence (DNA): TGTGCCAGCAGTTCGGACGGGCTCGGCTATGGCTACACCTTC.

The rearrangement joins TRBV7-7 to TRBJ1-1; D gene unclear. In germline, CDR1 is SSHAT, CDR2 FNYEAQ (reference sequence). The CDR3 consists of 13 residues. The CDR3 sequence is CTSSQNTNTEAFF. As DNA, the CDR3 is TGTACTAGCAGCCAAAACACAAACACTGAAGCTTTCTTT.